This T cell receptor (beta chain) derives from a study of CD8+ T cells in alopecia areata. Treatment meaning: oral pan-JAK inhibitor, 5-10 mg twice daily. Sequencing templates came from extracted RNA that was reverse transcribed into cDNA. Data came from immunoSEQ multiplex PCR; TCRdb stores just in-frame clones and leaves some out. The repertoire holds about 250,000 clones, with around three fifths as singletons. The CDR3 runs to 13 residues. After removal of 6 bases from V and 5 bases from J, the junction contained 6 bases not matched to a gene. Germline V gene lookup returns CDR1 SQVTM and CDR2 ANQGSEA.

Here the sequenced sample was CD4+ T cells sorted from blood, taken between weeks 51 and 54, from a patient treated with tofacitinib. The TCR sequence derives from a human donor with alopecia areata. This sequence joins TRBV29-1 and TRBJ1-5; 8 bases line up with TRBD1. The CDR3 nucleotides are TGCAGCGTAGGACAGGGTCCATATCAGCCCCAGCATTTT. It specifies CSVGQGPYQPQHF. The full variable domain, with the rest looked up from reference TRBV29-1 and TRBJ1-5, is SAVISQKPSRDICQRGTSLTIQCQVDSQVTMMFWYRQQPGQSLTLIATANQGSEATYESGFVIDKFPISRPNLTFSTLTVSNMSPEDSSIYLCSVGQGPYQPQHFGDGTRLSIL.